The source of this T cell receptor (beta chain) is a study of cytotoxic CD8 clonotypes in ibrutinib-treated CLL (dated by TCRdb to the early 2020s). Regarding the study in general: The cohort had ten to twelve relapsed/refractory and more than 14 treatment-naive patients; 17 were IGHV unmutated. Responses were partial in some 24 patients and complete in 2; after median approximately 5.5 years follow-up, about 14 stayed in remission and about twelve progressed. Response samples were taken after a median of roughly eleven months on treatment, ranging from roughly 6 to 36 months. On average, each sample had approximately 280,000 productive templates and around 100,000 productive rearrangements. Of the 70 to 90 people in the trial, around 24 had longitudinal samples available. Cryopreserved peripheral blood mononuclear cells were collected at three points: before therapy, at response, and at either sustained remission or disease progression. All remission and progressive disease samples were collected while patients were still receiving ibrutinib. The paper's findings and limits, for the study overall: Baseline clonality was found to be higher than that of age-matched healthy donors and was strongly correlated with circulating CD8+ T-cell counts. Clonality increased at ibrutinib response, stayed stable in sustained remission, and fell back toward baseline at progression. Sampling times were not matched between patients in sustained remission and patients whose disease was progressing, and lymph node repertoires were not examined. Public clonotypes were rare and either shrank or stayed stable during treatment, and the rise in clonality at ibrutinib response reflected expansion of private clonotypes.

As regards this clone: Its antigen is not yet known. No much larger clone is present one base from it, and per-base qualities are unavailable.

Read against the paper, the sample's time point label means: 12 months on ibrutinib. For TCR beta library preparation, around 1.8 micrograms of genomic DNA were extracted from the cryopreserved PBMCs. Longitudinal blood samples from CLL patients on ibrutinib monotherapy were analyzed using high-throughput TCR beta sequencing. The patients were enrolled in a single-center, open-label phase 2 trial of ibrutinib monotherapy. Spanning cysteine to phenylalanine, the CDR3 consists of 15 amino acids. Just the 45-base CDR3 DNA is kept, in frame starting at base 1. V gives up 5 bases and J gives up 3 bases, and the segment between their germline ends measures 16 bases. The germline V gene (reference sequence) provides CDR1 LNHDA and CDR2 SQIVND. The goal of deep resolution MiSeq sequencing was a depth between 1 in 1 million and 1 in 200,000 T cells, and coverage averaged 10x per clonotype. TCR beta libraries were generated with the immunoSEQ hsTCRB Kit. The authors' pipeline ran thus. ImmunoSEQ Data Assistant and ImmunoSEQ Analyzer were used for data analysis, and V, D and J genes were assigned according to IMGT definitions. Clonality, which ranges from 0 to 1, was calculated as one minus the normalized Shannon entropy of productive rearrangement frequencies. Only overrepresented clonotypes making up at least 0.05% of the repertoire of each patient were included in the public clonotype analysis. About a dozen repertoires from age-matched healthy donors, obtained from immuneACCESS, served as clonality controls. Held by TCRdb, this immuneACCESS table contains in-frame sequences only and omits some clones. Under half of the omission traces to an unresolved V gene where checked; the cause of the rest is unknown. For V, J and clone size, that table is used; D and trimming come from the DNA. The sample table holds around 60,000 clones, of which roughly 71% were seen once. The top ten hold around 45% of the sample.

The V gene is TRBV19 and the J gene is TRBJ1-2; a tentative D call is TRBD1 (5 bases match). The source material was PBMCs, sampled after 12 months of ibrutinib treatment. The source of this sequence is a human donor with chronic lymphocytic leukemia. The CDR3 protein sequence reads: CASSLDIRGDYGYTF. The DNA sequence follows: TGTGCCAGTAGTTTGGACATCCGGGGGGACTATGGCTACACCTTC.